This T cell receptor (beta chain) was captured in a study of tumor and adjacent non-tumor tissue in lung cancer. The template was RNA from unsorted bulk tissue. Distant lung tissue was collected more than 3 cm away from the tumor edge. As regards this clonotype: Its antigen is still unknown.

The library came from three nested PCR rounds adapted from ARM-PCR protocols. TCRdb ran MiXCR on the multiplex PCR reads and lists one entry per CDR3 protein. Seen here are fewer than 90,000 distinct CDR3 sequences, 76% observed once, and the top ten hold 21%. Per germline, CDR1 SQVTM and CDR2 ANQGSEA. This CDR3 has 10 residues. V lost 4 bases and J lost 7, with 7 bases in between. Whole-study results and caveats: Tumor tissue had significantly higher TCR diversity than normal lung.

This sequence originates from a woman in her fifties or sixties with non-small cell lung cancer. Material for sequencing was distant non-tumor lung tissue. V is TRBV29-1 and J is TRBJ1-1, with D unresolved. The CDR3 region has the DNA TGCAGCGTTGGAGGTATTGAAGCTTTCTTT. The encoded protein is CSVGGIEAFF.